This TCR beta chain was found in a study of blood T cell repertoires in COVID-19. Study background: The analysed material was cDNA or gDNA that came from T cells, B-cell-depleted T cells, or PBMCs.

This CDR3 comprises 14 residues. The V and J ends lost 4 bases and 5 bases respectively, with 11 bases between them. Germline V gene lookup returns CDR1 SNHLY and CDR2 FYNNEI. The table came from immunoSEQ multiplex PCR; TCRdb's copy has only in-frame clones and leaves some out. Here the sample spans roughly 56,000 clones, around 89% being singletons. Source material: peripheral blood. This receptor was taken from a human donor in a cohort sampled during active COVID-19. V and J are TRBV2 and TRBJ2-2, with D uncertain. The CDR3 protein is CASSGSSRTGELFF. The CDR3 nucleotides read TGTGCCAGCAGTGGGAGCAGCCGGACCGGGGAGCTGTTTTTT.